These 11 T cell receptor beta chains came from one sample sequenced in a study of shared clonotypes between healthy human individuals. Repertoires were generated with immunoSEQ multiplex PCR, while TCRdb's copy carries only in-frame clones and drops some. Seen here are 2 million to 2.5 million clones, over 85% observed once, and the top ten hold roughly 0.13%. Sequences were obtained from naive CD4+ T cells sorted from blood. Subset of the sample: CD45RA+ positively selected. The receptors derive from a man aged 18-30 years in good health.

This clone was recorded once. The chain joins TRBV13 to TRBJ1-5; D remains unclear. Germline assignment: CDR1 PRHDT and CDR2 FYEKMQ (reference sequence). The V end was cut by 4 bases, the J end by 3 bases, with 4 bases between. The CDR3 runs 12 residues. The CDR3: CASSSHNQPQHF. DNA for the CDR3: TGTGCCAGCAGCTCACACAATCAGCCCCAGCATTTT.

V and J are TRBV7-9 and TRBJ2-1; D remains unclear. V was clipped by 3 bases and J by 5 bases, with 11 bases between them. The CDR3 totals 14 residues. The germline V gene has CDR1 SEHNR and CDR2 FQNEAQ (reference sequence). CDR3 in amino acids: CASSFLRNNNEQFF. Written as DNA, the CDR3 is TGTGCCAGCAGCTTCCTCCGAAACAACAATGAGCAGTTCTTC.

The genes are TRBV21-1 and TRBJ1-5. TRBV21-1 is designated a pseudogene. This CDR3 is built from 13 residues. DNA of the CDR3: TGTGCCAGCAGCGCCTGGACTGTAAAGCCCCAGCATTTT. Its translation is CASSAWTVKPQHF.

The rearrangement links TRBV7-9 to TRBJ1-4; the match to TRBD1 covers 7 bases. The CDR3 totals 15 residues. Germline V gives CDR1 SEHNR, CDR2 FQNEAQ (reference sequence). V was pared by 1 base and J by 5 bases, with 4 bases of the junction left unmatched. The CDR3, as DNA: TGTGCCAGCAGCTTAGGACAGGGCGGAAATGAAAAACTGTTTTTT. Its protein is CASSLGQGGNEKLFF.

V is TRBV30 and J is TRBJ1-5, with 7 bases lining up with TRBD1. The CDR3 spans 14 residues. The germline CDR1 and CDR2 sequences are GTSNPN and SVGIG (reference sequence). Unmatched junction bases numbered 4, after V lost 1 base and J lost 4 bases. The CDR3 DNA reads TGTGCCTGGAGTGCGACAGGGTTGAATCAGCCCCAGCATTTT. This codes for CAWSATGLNQPQHF.

The J gene is TRBJ1-2, the V gene TRBV12-2; TRBD1 was called by the table and not checked on the DNA. TRBV12-2 is listed as a pseudogene. The CDR3 has 17 residues. CDR3 sequence: CASRPMPGKDRVGGYTF. CDR3 DNA sequence: TGTGCAAGTCGGCCAATGCCAGGGAAGGACCGCGTTGGTGGCTACACCTTC.

The rearrangement joins TRBV12-5 to TRBJ1-4; D gene ambiguous. Trimming cost V 1 base and J 0 bases, with 18 bases left between them. The germline V gene has CDR1 LGHNT and CDR2 FRNRAP. The length of the CDR3 is 19 residues. The CDR3 loop is CASGLGLKDIISTNEKLFF. The DNA of the CDR3 is TGTGCTAGTGGTTTGGGCCTCAAGGATATCATTTCAACTAATGAAAAACTGTTTTTT. Filled out from reference TRBV12-5 and TRBJ1-4, the complete variable domain reads DARVTQTPRHKVTEMGQEVTMRCQPILGHNTVFWYRQTMMQGLELLAYFRNRAPLDDSGMPKDRFSAEMPDATLATLKIQPSEPRDSAVYFCASGLGLKDIISTNEKLFFGSGTQLSVL.

With respect to this clone: A read error may produce the germline difference seen at one junction end. CDR3 in amino acids: CSAAGQGVDF. CDR3 DNA sequence: TGCAGTGCAGCCGGACAGGGCGTGGACTTC. The chain is built from TRBV20-1 and TRBJ2-7, with 8 bases lining up with TRBD1. Germline V CDR1 and CDR2: DFQATT, SNEGSKA (reference sequence). This CDR3 is built from 10 residues.

CDR3 residues: CASSRQQGKETQYF. The CDR3 DNA reads TGTGCCAGCAGTCGCCAACAGGGAAAAGAGACCCAGTACTTC. The gene calls are TRBV6-6 and TRBJ2-5, with a weak D call TRBD1 (6 bases). The CDR3 totals 14 residues. V lost 5 bases and J 3 bases, leaving 13 bases between the germline ends. The germline V gene has CDR1 MNHNY and CDR2 SVGAGI (reference sequence).

The genes are TRBV6-1 and TRBJ1-2; 9 bases line up with TRBD1. Germline V gives CDR1 MNHNS, CDR2 SASEGT. The CDR3 is 16 residues long. V was pared by 4 bases and J by 4 bases, with 10 bases of the junction left unmatched. CDR3 in DNA: TGTGCCAGCAGTGGTTCGTACAGGGGGCGCCCCTATGGCTACACCTTC. This sequence encodes CASSGSYRGRPYGYTF.

The rearrangement links TRBV10-3 to TRBJ1-2, with 7 positions matching TRBD1. With V trimmed by 2 bases and J by 8 bases, 11 bases remained unmatched. The CDR3 spans 15 residues. Germline CDR1 reads ENHRY; CDR2 reads SYGVKD. CDR3 nucleotide sequence: TGTGCCATCAGTGAGCAGAGACAGGGAAATGAAGGCTACACCTTC. It yields the protein CAISEQRQGNEGYTF.